This TCR beta chain derives from a study of chemoradiotherapy in HPV16-positive cancers. About the study: A couple of HPV16-positive patients' cells yielded candidate HPV-specific clones and common motifs.

Turning to this clone: Its specificity is unknown.

Germline V lookup: CDR1 LGHNT, CDR2 FRNRAP. Trimming cost V 4 bases and J 6 bases, with 12 bases left between them. CDR3 length equals 13 residues. Study results and caveats: During treatment, candidate HPV-specific clones and E7-related motifs expanded in tumor.

TCRdb's copy holds only in-frame clones and misses some; the assay was immunoSEQ multiplex PCR. In the table there are around 17,000 clones, about 74% of which are singletons. Repertoires were sampled repeatedly during chemoradiotherapy. The rearrangement links TRBV12-5 to TRBJ1-1; D possibly corresponds to TRBD1 (5 bases). The sequences come from tumor tissue, collected from a patient who underwent chemoradiotherapy. The sequence came from a human donor with HPV-associated anogenital cancer. The CDR3 nucleotides read TGTGCTAGTGGTTCGCCAGGGTTACCTGAAGCTTTCTTT. Encoded protein: CASGSPGLPEAFF.